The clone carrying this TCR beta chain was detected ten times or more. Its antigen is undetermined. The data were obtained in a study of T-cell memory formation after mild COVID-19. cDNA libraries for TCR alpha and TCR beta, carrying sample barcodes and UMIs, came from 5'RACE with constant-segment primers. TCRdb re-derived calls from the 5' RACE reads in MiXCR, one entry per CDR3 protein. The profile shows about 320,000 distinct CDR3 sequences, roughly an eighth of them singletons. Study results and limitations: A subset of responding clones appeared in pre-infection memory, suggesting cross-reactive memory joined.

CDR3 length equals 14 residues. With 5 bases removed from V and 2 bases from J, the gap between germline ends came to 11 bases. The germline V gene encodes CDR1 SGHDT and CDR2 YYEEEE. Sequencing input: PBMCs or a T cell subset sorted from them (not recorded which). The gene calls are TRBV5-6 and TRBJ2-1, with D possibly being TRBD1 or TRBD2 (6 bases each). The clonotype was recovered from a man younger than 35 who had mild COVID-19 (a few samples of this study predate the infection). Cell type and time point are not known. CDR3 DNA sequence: TGTGCCAGCAGTAAGGGGGGCCCCTACAATGAGCAGTTCTTC. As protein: CASSKGGPYNEQFF.